The next 8 T cell receptor beta chains were all read from a single sample in a study of cytomegalovirus exposure and HLA in healthy donors. The PCR ran on 60 Vbeta and 13 Jbeta primers. Sequencing used immunoSEQ multiplex PCR; TCRdb keeps in-frame clones, though not all of them. There are 100,000 to 150,000 clones in the sample; over 65% occur only once, and 4% lies in the top ten. The sequenced sample consisted of PBMCs. These receptors came from a man aged 35 to 55 in good health and CMV-seropositive.

The chain uses TRBV2 and TRBJ2-4, with 11 bases that match TRBD1. V gave up 3 bases and J gave up 7 bases; unmatched junction bases: 8. The CDR3 totals 16 residues. Germline V CDR1 and CDR2: SNHLY, FYNNEI. The CDR3 DNA reads as TGTGCCAGCAGTGAGGGACAGGGGGGGGGATTGAACATTCAGTACTTC. Translation gives CASSEGQGGGLNIQYF.

V gene TRBV18 combines with J gene TRBJ1-5; 11 bases line up with TRBD1. V lost 3 bases to trimming and J lost 5 bases; unmatched junction nucleotides: 6. The CDR3 spans 16 residues. Germline V CDR1 and CDR2: KGHSH, LQKENI. CDR3 in DNA: TGTGCCAGCTCACCTGCACCGGGACAGGGGGATCAGCCCCAGCATTTT. Its translation is CASSPAPGQGDQPQHF.

This CDR3 is CASSAGQMKNTGELFF. CDR3 DNA: TGTGCCAGCAGCGCGGGGCAGATGAAGAACACCGGGGAGCTGTTTTTT. The chain employs TRBV7-8 and TRBJ2-2; D is possibly TRBD2 (6 bases). V shed 5 bases and J shed 1 base, with 14 bases lying between them. Germline values: CDR1 SGHVS, CDR2 FQNEAQ. The CDR3 has 16 residues.

The CDR3 nucleotides are TGTGCCAGCAGCTTGGGCGCAAACTATGGCTACACCTTC. Protein product: CASSLGANYGYTF. The chain is built from TRBV5-6 and TRBJ1-2, with unresolved D. V was pared by 0 bases and J by 2 bases, with 5 bases between. This CDR3 spans 13 amino acids. The V gene's germline CDR1 is SGHDT and CDR2 YYEEEE.

J is TRBJ2-1 and V is TRBV4-2; TRBD2 might be the D (5 bases). CDR1 and CDR2 (germline): LGHNA, YNFKEQ. The CDR3 runs 15 residues. Trimming left V 2 bases short and J 2 bases short, with 10 bases between. In nucleotides, the CDR3 is TGTGCCAGCAGCCAAAAGCGGTCCGCCTACAATGAGCAGTTCTTC. This translates into CASSQKRSAYNEQFF.

The rearrangement uses TRBV6-1 and TRBJ2-7, with TRBD1 identical over 10 bases. Germline CDR1 is MNHNS and CDR2 is SASEGT. V gave up 8 bases and J gave up 5 bases; unmatched junction bases: 6. CDR3 length: 13 amino acids. For the CDR3, the DNA is TGTGCCAGCCGGGACAGGGGTATCCACGAGCAGTACTTC. Its translation is CASRDRGIHEQYF.

The chain has TRBV5-4 and TRBJ2-7; TRBD2 matches at 7 bases. The germline V gene encodes CDR1 SGHNT and CDR2 YYREEE (reference sequence). This CDR3 is built from 15 residues. V lost 4 bases, J lost 0 bases, and 7 bases stayed unmatched. CDR3 residues: CASSKSSGASYEQYF. The CDR3 DNA follows: TGTGCCAGCAGCAAAAGCAGCGGGGCCTCCTACGAGCAGTACTTC.

The V gene is TRBV29-1, the J gene TRBJ2-1; D perhaps matches TRBD1 (6 bases). Trimming pared 2 bases from V and 3 bases from J, leaving 20 bases between. Germline V gene data show CDR1 as SQVTM and CDR2 as ANQGSEA. The CDR3 is 17 amino acids. This CDR3 reads CSVENFDQGKYYNEQFF. In DNA form, the CDR3 reads TGCAGCGTTGAAAATTTTGATCAGGGGAAGTACTACAATGAGCAGTTCTTC.